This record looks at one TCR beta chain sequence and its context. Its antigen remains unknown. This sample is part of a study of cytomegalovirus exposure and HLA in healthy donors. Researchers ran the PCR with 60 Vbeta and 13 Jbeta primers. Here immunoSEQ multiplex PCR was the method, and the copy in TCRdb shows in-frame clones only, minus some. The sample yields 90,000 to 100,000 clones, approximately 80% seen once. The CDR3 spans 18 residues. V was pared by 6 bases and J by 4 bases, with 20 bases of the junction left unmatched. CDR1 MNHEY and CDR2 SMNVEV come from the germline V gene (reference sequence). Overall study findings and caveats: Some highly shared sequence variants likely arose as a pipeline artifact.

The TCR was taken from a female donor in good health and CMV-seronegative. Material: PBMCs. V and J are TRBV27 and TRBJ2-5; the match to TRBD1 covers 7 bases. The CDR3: CASRPLGRDRGYRETQYF. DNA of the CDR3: TGTGCCAGCAGACCTCTAGGCCGGGACAGAGGTTACCGAGAGACCCAGTACTTC.